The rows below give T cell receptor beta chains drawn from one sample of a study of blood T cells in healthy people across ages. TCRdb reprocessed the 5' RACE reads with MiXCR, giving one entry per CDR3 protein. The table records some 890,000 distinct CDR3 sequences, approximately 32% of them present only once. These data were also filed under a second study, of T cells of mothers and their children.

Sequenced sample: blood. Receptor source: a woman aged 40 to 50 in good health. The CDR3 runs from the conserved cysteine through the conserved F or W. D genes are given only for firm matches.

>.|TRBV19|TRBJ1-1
CASLPRAGGADKAFF
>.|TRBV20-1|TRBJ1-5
CSVGGLTRGNQPQHF
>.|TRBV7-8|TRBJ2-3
CASSLLLRATDTQYF
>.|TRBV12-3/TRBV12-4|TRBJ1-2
CASSSLVRACHGYTF
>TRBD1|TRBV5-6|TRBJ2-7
CASGRRGLLLTYEQYF
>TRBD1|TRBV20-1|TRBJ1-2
CSARTTGGPPSGYTF
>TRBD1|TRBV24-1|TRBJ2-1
CATKGPDRADEQFF
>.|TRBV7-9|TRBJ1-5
CASKGSPNSNQPQHF
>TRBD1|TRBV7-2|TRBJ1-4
CASSYRPDRDINEKLFF
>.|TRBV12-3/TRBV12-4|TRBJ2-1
CASSFSSRLQFF
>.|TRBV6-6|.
CASSYSTGRGRYEQYF
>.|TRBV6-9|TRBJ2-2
CAKRGSPNTGELFF
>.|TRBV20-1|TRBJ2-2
CGGLGLTNTGELFF
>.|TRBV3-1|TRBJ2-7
CASSPSGFSYEQYF
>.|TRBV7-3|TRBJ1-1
CASTAVGGLGTEAFF
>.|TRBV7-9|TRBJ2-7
CASREAGVPPYEQYF
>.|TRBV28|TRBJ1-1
CASSPTQGGGTEAFF
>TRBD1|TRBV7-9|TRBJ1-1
CASSPNQGAGTEAFF
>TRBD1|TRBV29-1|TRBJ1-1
CSVGLGQAWAFF
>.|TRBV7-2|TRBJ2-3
CASSPIHGASPTDTQYF
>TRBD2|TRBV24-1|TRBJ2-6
CATSTGGSSGANVLTF
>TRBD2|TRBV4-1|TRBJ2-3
CASSQVAGSAADTQYF
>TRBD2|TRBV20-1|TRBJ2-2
CSARQGGAGGTGELFF
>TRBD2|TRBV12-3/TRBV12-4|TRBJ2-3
CASRVTSGGADTQYF
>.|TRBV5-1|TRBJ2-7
CASSLSGIAYEQYF